This T cell receptor beta chain was recorded in a study of blood T cell repertoires in COVID-19. Profiled with immunoSEQ multiplex PCR; TCRdb holds only in-frame clones, not every one. The table records fewer than 400,000 clones, 83% of them present only once. Between the trimmed V and J ends, which lost 3 bases and 6 bases, there was a span of 4 bases. This CDR3 has 12 residues. CDR1 and CDR2 from the germline V gene are SGHDT and YYEEEE. The chain is built from TRBV5-6 and TRBJ1-6; D uncertain. The sequenced sample consisted of peripheral blood. The sequence derives from a man under 40 with active or convalescent COVID-19. The CDR3 sequence: CASSYINSPLHF. The CDR3 coding sequence is TGTGCCAGCAGCTATATTAATTCACCCCTCCACTTT.